Presented here are 29 T cell receptor beta chains from one specimen sequenced in a study of blood T cell repertoires in COVID-19. Clones were read by immunoSEQ multiplex PCR, and TCRdb kept only the in-frame ones, dropping some. Here the sample spans 70,000 or so clones, under 85% being singletons. The sample comprised peripheral blood. These receptors were taken from a man aged 55 to 70 with COVID-19, enrolled during active disease.

V usage is TRBV7-9 and J usage is TRBJ2-1; TRBD2 is a possible D gene (6 bases). V was cut by 7 bases and J by 8 bases, with 15 bases left in between. CDR1 SEHNR and CDR2 FQNEAQ come from the germline V gene (reference sequence). The CDR3 spans 13 residues. The CDR3 sequence: CASTDLAAHEQFF. CDR3 sequence (DNA): TGTGCCAGCACCGACTTAGCGGCGCATGAGCAGTTCTTC.

The rearrangement links TRBV7-9 to TRBJ2-3; 8 nucleotides line up with TRBD2. The CDR3 length is 14 residues. The V segment lost 3 bases and the J segment 8 bases; nucleotides outside the gene matches: 7. Germline V gives CDR1 SEHNR, CDR2 FQNEAQ (reference sequence). The CDR3 coding sequence is TGTGCCAGCAGCTTCCCTGGTCGGGAGGGTACGCAGTATTTT. Its protein is CASSFPGREGTQYF.

The sample holds a few counts of this clone. This chain connects TRBV11-2 to TRBJ2-7; D gene uncertain. Germline lookup yields CDR1 SGHAT and CDR2 FQNNGV. V lost 6 bases, J lost 3 bases, and 6 bases lay in between. This CDR3 spans 11 amino acids. CDR3 sequence: CASSPHYEQYF. DNA for the CDR3: TGTGCCAGCAGTCCACACTACGAGCAGTACTTC.

This clone was recorded at least ten times. The chain has TRBV4-1 and TRBJ2-2; D perhaps matches TRBD1 (6 bases). V dropped 3 bases and J dropped 0 bases, with 14 bases sitting between them. The germline CDR1 and CDR2 sequences are MGHRA and YSYEKL. The CDR3 consists of 17 residues. CDR3 nucleotide sequence: TGCGCCAGCAGCCATCGGACAGCCCTTTCGAACACCGGGGAGCTGTTTTTT. Protein: CASSHRTALSNTGELFF.

The gene calls are TRBV14 and TRBJ2-1; 9 bases match TRBD2. Per the germline V gene, CDR1 is SGHDN and CDR2 is FVKESK. The ends lost 4 bases at V and 8 bases at J; junction bases unmatched: 9. CDR3 length: 15 residues. CDR3 protein: CASSLGRGGGHEQFF. CDR3 coding DNA: TGTGCCAGCAGCCTTGGGCGGGGGGGCGGCCATGAGCAGTTCTTC.

The V and J genes are TRBV28 and TRBJ2-7, with a tentative D call TRBD1 (5 bases). The V end lost 5 bases, the J end lost 6 bases, and 17 bases lay between the germline ends. CDR1 and CDR2 (germline): MDHEN, SYDVKM. The CDR3 has 14 residues. The CDR3 DNA reads as TGTGCCAGCAGTCCAGGGCCCTATTGGGGCGAGCAGTACTTC. Protein product: CASSPGPYWGEQYF.

The chain employs TRBV7-6 and TRBJ2-5, with 9 bases identical to TRBD1. Germline lookup yields CDR1 SGHVS and CDR2 FNYEAQ. The length of the CDR3 is 17 residues. The J segment lost 5 bases and the V segment lost 1 base, leaving 11 bases of the junction unmatched. The CDR3 coding sequence is TGTGCCAGCAGCTTAGGCGCCGGGACAGGGAATGGGGAGACCCAGTACTTC. It codes for CASSLGAGTGNGETQYF.

V usage is TRBV6-5 and J usage is TRBJ1-6; 7 bases agree with TRBD1. Germline V gene lookup returns CDR1 MNHEY and CDR2 SVGAGI. J lost 10 bases, V lost 8 bases, and 5 bases had no gene match. CDR3 length equals 12 residues. CDR3 residues: CASRTGKSPLHF. CDR3 DNA: TGTGCCAGCCGGACAGGAAAATCACCCCTCCACTTT.

V usage is TRBV5-6 and J usage is TRBJ1-2; 7 bases align to TRBD1. The CDR3 contains 13 residues. J gave up 12 bases and V 4 bases, and 12 bases lay outside the gene matches. CDR1 SGHDT and CDR2 YYEEEE come from the germline V gene. The chain's CDR3 is CASSRFTGTVHTF. CDR3 coding DNA: TGTGCCAGCAGCCGCTTTACCGGGACAGTCCACACCTTC.

This clone was seen only a few times. V and J are TRBV7-9 and TRBJ2-7; TRBD2 might be the D (7 bases). This CDR3 has 15 amino acids. V lost 5 bases to trimming and J lost 4 bases, with 18 bases between them. CDR1 and CDR2 from the germline V gene are SEHNR and FQNEAQ (reference sequence). The CDR3 protein is CASSPWGASGYEQYF. Written as DNA, the CDR3 is TGTGCCAGCAGCCCGTGGGGGGCTAGCGGTTACGAGCAGTACTTC.

The chain recombines TRBV7-9 with TRBJ2-1; 8 nucleotides agree with TRBD2. The CDR3 sequence is 16 residues long. Germline CDR1 is SEHNR and CDR2 is FQNEAQ (reference sequence). With 4 bases clipped from V and 4 bases from J, the junction kept 9 bases outside the gene matches. DNA for the CDR3: TGTGCCAGCAGCTGGGGGGCAGCGGGGGATTACAATGAGCAGTTCTTC. It translates to CASSWGAAGDYNEQFF.

The genes are TRBV29-1 and TRBJ1-4, with a tentative D call TRBD1 (5 bases). V lost 0 bases and J lost 8, with 13 bases in between. Germline CDR1 and CDR2: SQVTM and ANQGSEA. The CDR3 runs to 14 residues. Here the CDR3 DNA reads TGCAGCGTTGAAGATCGGGGGGGTAGAGAAAAACTGTTTTTT. Residues: CSVEDRGGREKLFF.

V and J are TRBV5-4 and TRBJ2-3, with 7 nucleotides matching TRBD2. CDR3 length: 15 residues. Per the germline V gene, CDR1 is SGHNT and CDR2 is YYREEE (reference sequence). V lost 3 bases to trimming and J lost 3 bases; unmatched junction nucleotides: 7. CDR3 residues: CASSSRLAGTDTQYF. CDR3 coding DNA: TGTGCCAGCAGCTCACGACTAGCTGGGACAGATACGCAGTATTTT.

This clone turned up a few times. The CDR3 DNA reads TGTGCCAGCAGCCACGGGACAGACGTCCACTTT. Translation gives CASSHGTDVHF. The chain is built from TRBV7-9 and TRBJ1-6; 7 nucleotides align to TRBD1. V shed 5 bases and J 17 bases; nucleotides not matched to a gene: 6. The CDR3 length is 11 residues. Germline V CDR1 and CDR2: SEHNR, FQNEAQ (reference sequence).

This rearrangement joins TRBV11-3 to TRBJ2-7; 7 bases agree with TRBD1. The V gene's germline CDR1 is SGHNT and CDR2 YENEEA. J gave up 7 bases and V 5 bases, and 8 bases lay outside the gene matches. The length of the CDR3 is 13 residues. CDR3 sequence reads: CASSPRQGQEQYF. The CDR3 bases are TGTGCCAGCAGCCCCAGACAGGGACAGGAGCAGTACTTC.

CDR3: CASSPDGHSTDTQYF. CDR3 DNA sequence: TGCGCCAGCAGCCCGGACGGACATAGCACAGATACGCAGTATTTT. V gene TRBV5-1 combines with J gene TRBJ2-3, with D perhaps matching TRBD1 (5 bases). The CDR3 consists of 15 residues. Germline CDR1 is SGHRS and CDR2 is YFSETQ. V was trimmed by 4 bases and J by 0 bases, leaving 12 bases between them.

This clone was found once. The gene calls are TRBV24-1 and TRBJ2-7, with D possibly matching TRBD1 (5 bases). CDR3 length equals 14 residues. In germline, CDR1 is KGHDR, CDR2 SFDVKD. Trimming removed 6 bases from V and 5 bases from J, with 16 bases in between. The DNA for the CDR3 is TGTGCCACCAGTCCCCAGGGAAAGCCCAACGAGCAGTACTTC. Translation gives CATSPQGKPNEQYF.

The chain has TRBV2 and TRBJ1-1; perhaps TRBD1 as D (6 bases). This CDR3 comprises 13 residues. Germline V gives CDR1 SNHLY, CDR2 FYNNEI. The V gene lost 3 bases and the J gene lost 4 bases, with 9 bases spanning the gap. In nucleotides, the CDR3 is TGTGCCAGCAGTGATTACAGGGCCACTGAAGCTTTCTTT. Amino acids: CASSDYRATEAFF.

In this sample, this clone turned up a few times. The J gene is TRBJ2-1, the V gene TRBV5-6; 7 positions agree with TRBD1. CDR1 is SGHDT, CDR2 YYEEEE, per germline. With V trimmed by 0 bases and J by 8 bases, 5 bases remained unmatched. The CDR3 is made up of 14 amino acids. Written as DNA, the CDR3 is TGTGCCAGCAGCTTGGGAGACAGGGACGATGAGCAGTTCTTC. Translating gives CASSLGDRDDEQFF.

The chain couples TRBV9 to TRBJ2-7; D unresolved. Per the germline V gene, CDR1 is SGDLS and CDR2 is YYNGEE. V was shortened by 0 bases and J by 5 bases, with 9 bases between the two germline ends. The CDR3 is made up of 13 amino acids. The CDR3 bases are TGTGCCAGCAGCGTAGGAAACATCGACGAGCAGTACTTC. Residues: CASSVGNIDEQYF.

V and J are TRBV10-1 and TRBJ2-3, with 7 bases that match TRBD1. Germline CDR1 WNHNN, CDR2 SYGVQD (reference sequence). This CDR3 spans 14 amino acids. V lost 5 bases to trimming and J lost 2 bases; unmatched junction nucleotides: 4. CDR3 nucleotides: TGCGCCAGCAGTCCCGGGACAGTCACAGATACGCAGTATTTT. Protein: CASSPGTVTDTQYF.

This sequence joins TRBV7-2 and TRBJ1-2, with D unclear. The CDR3 length is 14 residues. Germline lookup yields CDR1 SGHTA and CDR2 FQGNSA. Trimming stripped 1 base from V and 7 bases from J, with 13 bases between. CDR3 loop: CASSLGWTLPGYTF. CDR3 DNA: TGTGCCAGCAGCTTAGGTTGGACTCTGCCTGGCTACACCTTC. Full variable domain (remainder filled in from reference TRBV7-2 and TRBJ1-2): GAGVSQSPSNKVTEKGKDVELRCDPISGHTALYWYRQSLGQGLEFLIYFQGNSAPDKSGLPSDRFSAERTGGSVSTLTIQRTQQEDSAVYLCASSLGWTLPGYTFGSGTRLTVV.

At least ten counts were recorded for this clone. This same CDR3 is encoded by further DNA sequences in the sample. The V call is TRBV9, the J call TRBJ2-1; D may be TRBD2 (6 bases). Germline V gives CDR1 SGDLS, CDR2 YYNGEE. The ends were cut back, 2 bases at V and 8 bases at J, with 8 bases in the middle. This CDR3 comprises 12 residues. The CDR3, as DNA: TGTGCCAGCAGCGTGGAGGGATATGAGCAGTTCTTC. This encodes CASSVEGYEQFF.

CDR3 sequence: CASSPSRSSIIDTQYF. The CDR3 DNA follows: TGCGCCAGCAGCCCGAGCAGGTCGTCGATTATTGATACGCAGTATTTT. The chain is built from TRBV5-1 and TRBJ2-3; no clear D gene. CDR3 length: 16 amino acids. CDR1 is SGHRS, CDR2 YFSETQ, per germline. V shed 4 bases and J shed 6 bases, with 21 bases lying between them.

The chain couples TRBV11-3 to TRBJ2-5, with unresolved D. This CDR3 spans 12 amino acids. The V gene's germline CDR1 is SGHNT and CDR2 YENEEA. V gave up 5 bases and J gave up 5 bases, with 9 bases separating them. The DNA of the CDR3 is TGTGCCAGCAGCACTACCGCGGAGACCCAGTACTTC. This gives the protein CASSTTAETQYF. Variable domain in full (rest from reference TRBV11-3 and TRBJ2-5): EAGVVQSPRYKIIEKKQPVAFWCNPISGHNTLYWYLQNLGQGPELLIRYENEEAVDDSQLPKDRFSAERLKGVDSTLKIQPAELGDSAVYLCASSTTAETQYFGPGTRLLVL.

This chain joins TRBV5-1 and TRBJ1-6; no firm D call. The germline V and J ends were trimmed by 0 bases and 7 bases, with 11 bases remaining between them. Germline V CDR1 and CDR2: SGHRS, YFSETQ. The CDR3 loop spans 15 amino acids. This CDR3 is CASSLATQRNSPLHF. CDR3 nucleotides: TGCGCCAGCAGCTTGGCCACTCAGCGGAATTCACCCCTCCACTTT.

The CDR3 here is CASSNLAGYTEAFF. As DNA, the CDR3 is TGTGCCAGCAGTAACCTTGCAGGGTACACTGAAGCTTTCTTT. The chain carries TRBV27 and TRBJ1-1; a possible D gene is TRBD1 (5 bases). CDR1 is MNHEY and CDR2 is SMNVEV in the germline V gene (reference sequence). V shed 5 bases and J shed 3 bases, with 13 bases lying between them. The CDR3 consists of 14 residues.

The chain couples TRBV7-3 to TRBJ1-1; D is unclear. Per germline, CDR1 SGHTA and CDR2 FQGTGA. V lost 7 bases to trimming and J lost 1 base, with 19 bases between them. The CDR3 runs to 16 residues. CDR3 nucleotides: TGTGCCAGCACCGGGGTTCCGGGGAAGGGGAACACTGAAGCTTTCTTT. Protein product: CASTGVPGKGNTEAFF. The entire variable domain, with the rest obtained from reference TRBV7-3 and TRBJ1-1, is as follows: GAGVSQTPSNKVTEKGKYVELRCDPISGHTALYWYRQSLGQGPEFLIYFQGTGAADDSGLPNDRFFAVRPEGSVSTLKIQRTERGDSAVYLCASTGVPGKGNTEAFFGQGTRLTVV.

This clone is a singleton in its sample. The chain has TRBV9 and TRBJ1-3; no clear D. This CDR3 contains 14 residues. The V end lost 1 base, the J end lost 0 bases, and 5 bases lay between the germline ends. Germline V gene lookup returns CDR1 SGDLS and CDR2 YYNGEE. In DNA form, the CDR3 reads TGTGCCAGCAGCGTAAGGAGCTCTGGAAACACCATATATTTT. Protein: CASSVRSSGNTIYF.